A selection of T cell receptor beta chains follows, all from one sample in a study of cytomegalovirus exposure and HLA in healthy donors. The assay was immunoSEQ multiplex PCR, and TCRdb's table has in-frame clones only and misses some. The sample shows under 200,000 clones, around 63% of them seen only once. Sequencing was carried out using PBMCs. These receptors were obtained from a young woman in good health and CMV-seropositive. CDR3s include the opening cysteine and the closing phenylalanine or tryptophan. D genes are given only for firm matches. Expanded clones get a size class; other rows say once, few or many, or leave the size out.

clone size	V gene	D gene	J gene	CDR3 protein	CDR3 DNA
.	TRBV7-9	TRBD2	TRBJ2-5	CASSILAGGRNQYF	TGTGCCAGCAGTATACTAGCGGGGGGGCGGAACCAGTACTTC
.	TRBV7-9	.	TRBJ1-2	CASSLAFADPDFGGYTF	TGTGCCAGCAGCTTAGCCTTCGCTGACCCTGACTTTGGGGGCTACACCTTC
.	TRBV2	.	TRBJ2-5	CASMNGETQYF	TGTGCCAGCATGAACGGGGAGACCCAGTACTTC
.	TRBV18	.	TRBJ2-5	CASSPRTGGVGETQYF	TGTGCCAGCTCACCACGTACCGGAGGAGTAGGAGAGACCCAGTACTTC
.	TRBV30	.	TRBJ1-1	CAWRTGRAEAFF	TGTGCCTGGAGAACCGGGAGGGCCGAAGCTTTCTTT
.	TRBV7-3	.	TRBJ2-3	CASSSMTLQDTQYF	TGTGCCAGCAGCTCCATGACCTTACAGGATACGCAGTATTTT
.	TRBV7-8	TRBD1	TRBJ1-5	CASSPDRGSNQPQHF	TGTGCCAGCAGCCCGGACAGGGGGAGCAATCAGCCCCAGCATTTT
.	TRBV25-1	TRBD2	TRBJ2-3	CASGRGAGVTDTQYF	TGTGCCAGCGGGCGGGGAGCGGGGGTCACAGATACGCAGTATTTT
.	TRBV28	TRBD1	TRBJ1-4	CASSFNMGQIPDPTNEKLFF	TGTGCCAGCAGTTTCAATATGGGACAGATTCCAGACCCAACTAATGAAAAACTGTTTTTT
.	TRBV9	TRBD2	TRBJ2-2	CASALGLAIPGELFF	TGTGCCAGCGCGTTGGGACTAGCTATCCCCGGGGAGCTGTTTTTT
.	TRBV28	.	TRBJ1-1	CASSLSNGRRDTEAFF	TGTGCCAGCAGTTTGAGTAATGGGAGGCGCGACACTGAAGCTTTCTTT
.	TRBV13	TRBD1	TRBJ1-3	CASSLGQVSGNTIYF	TGTGCCAGCAGCTTGGGACAGGTCTCTGGAAACACCATATATTTT
.	TRBV2	.	TRBJ1-2	CASSVGPPYYGYTF	TGTGCCAGCAGTGTTGGGCCCCCCTACTATGGCTACACCTTC
.	TRBV29-1	TRBD2	TRBJ2-3	CSVRTSGPNTQYF	TGCAGCGTCCGGACTAGCGGTCCTAATACGCAGTATTTT
.	TRBV15	TRBD1	TRBJ1-3	CATSTYRGRNTIYF	TGTGCCACCAGCACGTACAGGGGGCGGAACACCATATATTTT
.	TRBV4-1	TRBD2	TRBJ2-1	CASSQDPLADQQFF	TGCGCCAGCAGCCAAGATCCCCTAGCGGACCAGCAGTTCTTC
.	TRBV13	.	TRBJ2-2	CASSYTTENTGELFF	TGTGCCAGCAGCTACACCACAGAGAACACCGGGGAGCTGTTTTTT
few	TRBV19	TRBD1	TRBJ2-7	CASSRTGTYEQYF	TGTGCCAGTAGTAGGACAGGGACCTACGAGCAGTACTTC
few	TRBV25-1	.	TRBJ2-7	CASRRSSYEQYF	TGTGCCAGCAGGAGGAGCTCCTACGAGCAGTACTTC
.	TRBV4-1	.	TRBJ2-3	CASSQVMRGSGKTDTQYF	TGCGCCAGCAGCCAAGTTATGAGGGGGTCAGGTAAAACAGATACGCAGTATTTT
few	TRBV7-3	.	TRBJ2-7	CASSITGRGAHEQYF	TGTGCCAGCAGCATTACGGGCCGGGGAGCCCACGAGCAGTACTTC
.	TRBV19	TRBD1	TRBJ1-2	CASSVGTGGTYGYTF	TGTGCCAGTAGTGTAGGGACAGGGGGAACCTATGGCTACACCTTC
.	TRBV6-1	TRBD2	TRBJ2-1	CASSGRGGYNEQFF	TGTGCCAGCAGTGGGCGGGGGGGGTACAATGAGCAGTTCTTC
once	TRBV7-9	TRBD1	TRBJ2-7	CASSKTGSIQQSTYEQYF	TGTGCCAGCAGCAAGACAGGGTCGATCCAGCAAAGCACCTACGAGCAGTACTTC
.	TRBV28	TRBD1	TRBJ1-5	CASSLFEGAGNQPQHF	TGTGCCAGCAGTTTATTTGAGGGGGCGGGCAATCAGCCCCAGCATTTT
.	TRBV27	.	TRBJ1-6	CASSLWSGYNSPLHF	TGTGCCAGCAGTTTATGGTCGGGGTATAATTCACCCCTCCACTTT
.	TRBV4-1	.	TRBJ1-5	CASSQDSGLSQPQHF	TGCGCCAGCAGCCAAGATTCAGGGTTGAGTCAGCCCCAGCATTTT
.	TRBV28	.	TRBJ2-7	CASSLEREQYF	TGTGCCAGCAGTTTGGAGCGCGAGCAGTACTTC
.	TRBV11-2	.	TRBJ2-2	CASSLGSWTPNTGELFF	TGTGCCAGCAGCTTAGGGTCTTGGACACCGAACACCGGGGAGCTGTTTTTT
once	TRBV30	TRBD1	TRBJ1-5	CAWSAWTGPSSNQPQHF	TGTGCCTGGAGTGCCTGGACAGGGCCTAGTAGCAATCAGCCCCAGCATTTT
.	TRBV5-4	.	TRBJ2-7	CASSLESIQYF	TGTGCCAGCAGCTTGGAGAGTATACAGTACTTC
.	TRBV28	.	TRBJ1-5	CASSLEGSNQPQHF	TGTGCCAGCAGTTTAGAGGGTAGCAATCAGCCCCAGCATTTT
few	TRBV23-1	.	TRBJ2-7	CASSHEQGVYEQYF	TGCGCCAGCAGTCACGAACAGGGTGTGTACGAGCAGTACTTC
.	TRBV28	TRBD2	TRBJ2-1	CASRPGLAGFSYNEQFF	TGTGCCAGCAGACCGGGACTAGCGGGTTTCTCCTACAATGAGCAGTTCTTC
few	TRBV19	TRBD2	TRBJ2-7	CASSTASGGTYEQYF	TGTGCCAGTAGTACCGCCAGCGGGGGTACCTACGAGCAGTACTTC
.	TRBV6-5	.	TRBJ2-3	CASSYLLEADTQYF	TGTGCCAGCAGTTACCTTCTGGAGGCAGATACGCAGTATTTT
.	TRBV23-1	.	TRBJ1-5	CASRQGCQPQHF	TGCGCCAGTCGCCAGGGATGTCAGCCCCAGCATTTT
.	TRBV6-5	TRBD1	TRBJ2-7	CASRYDRGSYEQYF	TGTGCCAGCAGATATGACAGGGGGTCCTACGAGCAGTACTTC
.	TRBV7-9	.	TRBJ1-1	CAGEQGAEAFF	TGTGCCGGAGAACAGGGAGCTGAAGCTTTCTTT
.	TRBV4-3	TRBD2	TRBJ2-7	CASSQQRTSGGGSYEQYF	TGCGCCAGCAGCCAGCAGAGGACTAGCGGGGGGGGCTCCTACGAGCAGTACTTC
few	TRBV7-9	TRBD2	TRBJ2-7	CASSSTSGTLYEQYF	TGTGCCAGCAGCTCGACTAGCGGGACTCTCTACGAGCAGTACTTC
once	TRBV6-5	TRBD2	TRBJ2-2	CASSYDSSGRTGELFF	TGTGCCAGCAGTTACGACTCTAGCGGGCGCACCGGGGAGCTGTTTTTT
.	TRBV28	.	TRBJ2-7	CASSLARGKQYF	TGTGCCAGCAGTTTAGCCAGGGGAAAGCAGTACTTC
.	TRBV27	TRBD1	TRBJ1-2	CASSFYQGARGYTF	TGTGCCAGCAGTTTTTATCAGGGGGCCAGAGGCTACACCTTC
.	TRBV18	TRBD1	TRBJ1-3	CASSRDRAGNTIYF	TGTGCCAGCTCACGGGACAGGGCTGGAAACACCATATATTTT
few	TRBV16	TRBD1	TRBJ1-5	CASSQIGTVNSQPQHF	TGTGCCAGCAGCCAAATAGGGACAGTGAACTCTCAGCCCCAGCATTTT
.	TRBV4-2	TRBD2	TRBJ2-7	CASSRPMSSGRAYEQYF	TGTGCCAGCAGCCGACCGATGTCTAGCGGGAGGGCCTACGAGCAGTACTTC
once	TRBV7-9	TRBD1	TRBJ2-1	CASSLISGGSYNEQFF	TGTGCCAGCAGCTTAATATCAGGGGGCTCCTACAATGAGCAGTTCTTC
.	TRBV30	.	TRBJ1-2	CAWSVVRGGYTF	TGTGCCTGGAGTGTAGTTAGGGGAGGCTACACCTTC
.	TRBV7-2	.	TRBJ2-1	CASSHPTRDAYNEQFF	TGTGCCAGCAGCCATCCCACTAGAGACGCATACAATGAGCAGTTCTTC
.	TRBV28	TRBD2	TRBJ2-1	CASSEKGTRSNEQFF	TGTGCCAGCAGCGAAAAAGGGACTAGGAGTAATGAGCAGTTCTTC
.	TRBV12-5	TRBD2	TRBJ2-1	CASGLGLAGAGSYNEQFF	TGTGCTAGTGGTTTGGGACTAGCGGGAGCGGGGTCCTACAATGAGCAGTTCTTC
.	TRBV28	TRBD2	TRBJ2-3	CASSLWASGSSTDTQYF	TGTGCCAGCAGTTTATGGGCTAGCGGGAGCAGCACAGATACGCAGTATTTT
once	TRBV4-3	.	TRBJ1-2	CASSQESLQGSDYGYTF	TGCGCCAGCAGCCAAGAGTCCCTCCAGGGGAGTGACTATGGCTACACCTTC
few	TRBV7-2	TRBD2	TRBJ2-1	CASSWSMRENAFMVF	TGTGCCAGCAGCTGGTCCATGCGGGAGAATGCATTTATGGTCTTC
.	TRBV30	.	TRBJ2-7	CAWSLGQRIYEQYF	TGTGCCTGGAGCTTAGGGCAGCGGATCTACGAGCAGTACTTC
.	TRBV21-1	.	TRBJ2-2	CASSKVTSGGPTGELFF	TGTGCCAGCAGCAAAGTAACTAGCGGGGGCCCAACCGGGGAGCTGTTTTTT
.	TRBV28	.	TRBJ2-2	CASSLPGGWELFF	TGTGCCAGCAGTTTGCCCGGGGGTTGGGAGCTGTTTTTT
few	TRBV4-2	TRBD1	TRBJ1-2	CATENAQGARYGYTF	TGTGCCACCGAGAATGCACAGGGGGCCAGGTATGGCTACACCTTC
once	TRBV19	TRBD1	TRBJ1-2	CASSISPLTGVGGYTF	TGTGCCAGTAGTATTTCGCCCCTAACAGGGGTCGGTGGCTACACCTTC